These 2 T cell receptor beta chains originate from one sample sequenced in a study of graft-versus-host responses after intestinal transplantation. These receptors have no known antigen. This table comes from immunoSEQ multiplex PCR, and its TCRdb copy is limited to in-frame clones, with some not included. The table records more than 65,000 clones, under 95% of them present only once. The material sequenced was unstimulated CD8+ T cells sorted from spleen or lymph node cells, taken before transplant. Every receptor here comes from a human donor who was the organ donor for an intestinal transplant.

The chain couples TRBV19 to TRBJ1-4; D uncertain. The V end lost 6 bases, the J end lost 5 bases, and 22 bases lay between the germline ends. Germline V gives CDR1 LNHDA, CDR2 SQIVND (reference sequence). This CDR3 region has 17 residues. This CDR3 is CASRNLGWGTANEKLFF. The CDR3 bases are TGTGCCAGTAGAAACCTGGGTTGGGGTACCGCGAATGAAAAACTGTTTTTT.

This clone occurred once. The chain joins TRBV7-6 to TRBJ2-5; 8 bases align to TRBD2. Germline V gene lookup returns CDR1 SGHVS and CDR2 FNYEAQ. The V segment lost 1 base and the J segment 2 bases; nucleotides outside the gene matches: 6. The CDR3 is 16 residues long. Here the CDR3 reads CASSLVPSGGQETQYF. CDR3 nucleotide sequence: TGTGCCAGCAGCTTAGTCCCCAGCGGGGGACAAGAGACCCAGTACTTC.